Listed here are 24 T cell receptor beta chains from one sample, sequenced in a study of CD8+ T cells in alopecia areata. Once RNA had been extracted, it was reverse transcribed into cDNA to act as the sequencing template. The assay was immunoSEQ multiplex PCR, and TCRdb's table has in-frame clones only and misses some. In the table there are 60,000 to 70,000 clones, about 44% of which are singletons. The source was CD8+ T cells sorted from blood, collected at week 0. Receptors were obtained from a human donor with alopecia areata.

The chain recombines TRBV9 with TRBJ2-3; 7 bases are a match to TRBD2. The CDR3 is 17 residues long. CDR1 is SGDLS and CDR2 is YYNGEE in the germline V gene. The J segment lost 2 bases and the V segment lost 4 bases, leaving 13 bases of the junction unmatched. CDR3 residues: CASSSRGEGTVTDTQYF. The CDR3, as DNA: TGTGCCAGCAGCTCCAGAGGGGAGGGGACCGTCACAGATACGCAGTATTTT. The variable domain in full, with the rest retrieved from reference TRBV9 and TRBJ2-3, is DSGVTQTPKHLITATGQRVTLRCSPRSGDLSVYWYQQSLDQGLQFLIQYYNGEERAKGNILERFSAQQFPDLHSELNLSSLELGDSALYFCASSSRGEGTVTDTQYFGPGTRLTVL.

The rearrangement links TRBV9 to TRBJ1-1, with D unresolved. CDR1 and CDR2 (germline): SGDLS, YYNGEE. Trimming left V 4 bases short and J 3 bases short, with 13 bases between. The CDR3 runs to 14 residues. For the CDR3, the DNA is TGTGCCAGCAGCCCGGCGGGAGGGCACACTGAAGCTTTCTTT. It is translated as CASSPAGGHTEAFF.

This chain uses TRBV4-1 with TRBJ1-1; the match to TRBD1 covers 7 bases. The germline V gene encodes CDR1 MGHRA and CDR2 YSYEKL. V lost 0 bases and J lost 5; bases outside the gene matches: 6. The CDR3 extends over 15 amino acids. The CDR3 sequence is CASSQDPQGGTEAFF. Written as DNA, the CDR3 is TGCGCCAGCAGCCAAGATCCCCAGGGGGGGACTGAAGCTTTCTTT.

The CDR3 loop reads CASSSPSRRTYTDTQYF. CDR3 DNA: TGTGCCAGCAGCTCACCTAGTCGCAGGACTTACACAGATACGCAGTATTTT. This chain connects TRBV11-2 to TRBJ2-3; tentatively, D is TRBD2 (5 bases). The CDR3 sequence is 17 residues long. V lost 4 bases and J 2 bases, leaving 19 bases between the germline ends. Germline-derived CDR1 and CDR2 are SGHAT and FQNNGV. Variable domain in full (rest from reference TRBV11-2 and TRBJ2-3): EAGVAQSPRYKIIEKRQSVAFWCNPISGHATLYWYQQILGQGPKLLIQFQNNGVVDDSQLPKDRFSAERLKGVDSTLKIQPAKLEDSAVYLCASSSPSRRTYTDTQYFGPGTRLTVL.

The chain carries TRBV9 and TRBJ2-2; D uncertain. Trimming removed 0 bases at V and 5 bases at J, with 8 bases between. This CDR3 comprises 14 residues. Germline V gives CDR1 SGDLS, CDR2 YYNGEE. CDR3 residues: CASSVGVWTGELFF. CDR3 sequence (DNA): TGTGCCAGCAGCGTAGGAGTGTGGACCGGGGAGCTGTTTTTT.

In this sample, this clone turned up a few times. The chain is built from TRBV29-1 and TRBJ1-2; D call uncertain. Trimming took 4 bases from V and 12 from J, leaving 9 bases between them. In germline, CDR1 is SQVTM, CDR2 ANQGSEA. CDR3 length equals 9 residues. The DNA of the CDR3 is TGCAGCGTTGGAGGGAAGGACACCTTC. Translating gives CSVGGKDTF.

This clone appeared a few times. The chain uses TRBV29-1 and TRBJ2-5; weak D call: TRBD1 (5 bases). In germline, CDR1 is SQVTM, CDR2 ANQGSEA. V dropped 4 bases and J dropped 3 bases, with 12 bases sitting between them. The CDR3 covers 13 residues. The CDR3 nucleotides read TGCAGCGTTGCAAGGGGTTTGGAAGAGACCCAGTACTTC. This codes for CSVARGLEETQYF.

In its sample, this clone was seen a few times. The rearrangement joins TRBV6-5 to TRBJ2-1; D is uncertain. Looked up from germline, CDR1 is MNHEY and CDR2 is SVGAGI. V lost 0 bases and J lost 5, with 11 bases in between. The length of the CDR3 is 15 residues. The CDR3 DNA sequence: TGTGCCAGCAGTTACTCATTAGGGTTTAACAATGAGCAGTTCTTC. It specifies CASSYSLGFNNEQFF.

The chain couples TRBV5-1 to TRBJ2-1; D unclear. Germline V gives CDR1 SGHRS, CDR2 YFSETQ. CDR3 size: 16 residues. V lost 3 bases and J 4 bases, leaving 17 bases between the germline ends. The CDR3 coding sequence is TGCGCCAGCAGCTGGACGGCATTGGCGGAATACAATGAGCAGTTCTTC. Protein sequence: CASSWTALAEYNEQFF.

The CDR3 loop is CAWSVPGREYEQYF. In DNA form, the CDR3 reads TGTGCCTGGAGCGTGCCCGGACGGGAATACGAGCAGTACTTC. This chain uses TRBV30 with TRBJ2-7, with a possible D match to TRBD2 (5 bases). This CDR3 has 14 amino acids. V dropped 3 bases and J dropped 4 bases, with 16 bases sitting between them. CDR1 GTSNPN and CDR2 SVGIG come from the germline V gene (reference sequence).

This chain uses TRBV15 with TRBJ1-4; D is undetermined. This CDR3 spans 15 amino acids. Germline V CDR1 and CDR2: LNHNV, YYDKDF (reference sequence). The germline V and J ends were trimmed by 5 bases and 2 bases, with 12 bases remaining between them. The CDR3 reads CATSGGSGTNEKLFF. CDR3 nucleotide sequence: TGTGCCACCAGCGGCGGGTCGGGTACTAATGAAAAACTGTTTTTT.

This clone was detected many times. The J gene is TRBJ2-6, the V gene TRBV28; either TRBD1 or TRBD2 may fit D (6 bases each). The germline V gene encodes CDR1 MDHEN and CDR2 SYDVKM. Trimming took off 2 bases at V and 0 bases at J, with 8 bases between the two ends. This CDR3 has 16 amino acids. CDR3 sequence (DNA): TGTGCCAGCAGTTTAAGGGGGGCCTCTGGGGCCAACGTCCTGACTTTC. It codes for CASSLRGASGANVLTF. The variable domain in full, completed from reference TRBV28 and TRBJ2-6, reads DVKVTQSSRYLVKRTGEKVFLECVQDMDHENMFWYRQDPGLGLRLIYFSYDVKMKEKGDIPEGYSVSREKKERFSLILESASTNQTSMYLCASSLRGASGANVLTFGAGSRLTVL.

The chain has TRBV4-1 and TRBJ2-5; D remains unclear. The CDR3 has 15 amino acids. Deletions cut 1 base from V and 2 bases from J, with 11 bases between. Per germline, CDR1 MGHRA and CDR2 YSYEKL. The CDR3 DNA sequence: TGCGCCAGCAGCCAAGTAGTAGGGTCACAAGAGACCCAGTACTTC. Protein sequence: CASSQVVGSQETQYF.

V and J are TRBV27 and TRBJ2-5, with D maybe TRBD2 (6 bases). Trimming took 8 bases from V and 2 from J, leaving 18 bases between them. This CDR3 has 15 amino acids. Germline CDR1 reads MNHEY; CDR2 reads SMNVEV (reference sequence). In DNA, the CDR3 is TGTGCCAGCCTAGTCCCGGGGGAGGTACAAGAGACCCAGTACTTC. Translation: CASLVPGEVQETQYF.

This clone was picked up many times. The rearrangement joins TRBV15 to TRBJ2-3; possible D gene TRBD2, 6 bases. The germline V gene has CDR1 LNHNV and CDR2 YYDKDF (reference sequence). This CDR3 is 16 amino acids long. The ends were cut back, 0 bases at V and 5 bases at J, with 15 bases in the middle. As DNA, the CDR3 is TGTGCCACCAGCAGAGAGAGGGGAGGCACGGGAGATACGCAGTATTTT. This encodes CATSRERGGTGDTQYF.

The V call is TRBV6-5, the J call TRBJ2-7; D unclear. Trimming took off 0 bases at V and 6 bases at J, with 3 bases between the two ends. Germline-derived CDR1 and CDR2 are MNHEY and SVGAGI. This CDR3 is built from 11 residues. The CDR3 protein is CASSYSREQYF. CDR3 DNA: TGTGCCAGCAGTTACTCGCGCGAGCAGTACTTC.

This clone has only a few counts. The CDR3 sequence: CASSTNLLAGNSYEQYF. Written as DNA, the CDR3 is TGCGCCAGCAGTACCAACCTACTAGCGGGTAACTCCTACGAGCAGTACTTC. The chain has TRBV5-1 and TRBJ2-7, with 9 bases identical to TRBD2. Germline V gene data show CDR1 as SGHRS and CDR2 as YFSETQ. V trimming: 5 bases; J trimming: 0 bases; junction bases outside the gene matches: 12. This CDR3 has 17 amino acids.

This clone was picked up a small number of times. The chain carries TRBV11-2 and TRBJ2-7; D could derive from TRBD1 or TRBD2 (5 bases each). Trimming pared 5 bases from V and 0 bases from J, leaving 14 bases between. This CDR3 region has 15 residues. CDR1 SGHAT and CDR2 FQNNGV come from the germline V gene. CDR3 region: CASSITGTASYEQYF. Here the CDR3 DNA reads TGTGCCAGCAGCATAACCGGGACGGCCTCCTACGAGCAGTACTTC.

This chain links TRBV7-8 with TRBJ2-2; D is ambiguous. The germline V gene encodes CDR1 SGHVS and CDR2 FQNEAQ. Trimming took 7 bases from V and 4 from J, leaving 7 bases between them. The CDR3 length is 12 residues. CDR3 sequence: CASTPGTGELFF. CDR3 bases: TGTGCCAGCACCCCCGGCACCGGGGAGCTGTTTTTT.

J is TRBJ2-3 and V is TRBV5-1; 9 bases are shared with TRBD2. From germline, CDR1 is SGHRS and CDR2 YFSETQ. V lost 4 bases, J lost 2 bases, and 11 bases stayed unmatched. This CDR3 has 17 residues. The CDR3 nucleotides read TGCGCCAGCAGCCACTTGTCAGCGGGAGGCGACACAGATACGCAGTATTTT. Protein: CASSHLSAGGDTDTQYF.

This clone was counted a single time. The genes are TRBV18 and TRBJ2-7; D gene uncertain. Germline V gives CDR1 KGHSH, CDR2 LQKENI. The V and J ends lost 5 bases and 5 bases respectively, with 7 bases between them. This CDR3 is 11 amino acids long. The CDR3 coding sequence is TGTGCCAGCTCATACAACAACGAGCAGTACTTC. Translated, it gives CASSYNNEQYF.

This clone qualifies as medium-sized. The chain has TRBV4-1 and TRBJ2-7; maybe TRBD1 (5 bases). V lost 4 bases and J lost 6, with 19 bases in between. This CDR3 has 15 amino acids. Germline lookup yields CDR1 MGHRA and CDR2 YSYEKL. The CDR3 sequence is CASSLSRQGDREQYF. CDR3 nucleotides: TGCGCCAGCAGCCTTTCTCGGCAGGGTGACCGCGAGCAGTACTTC.

The genes are TRBV7-2 and TRBJ2-7, with D possibly matching TRBD1 (6 bases). Germline V gives CDR1 SGHTA, CDR2 FQGNSA. Trimming pared 5 bases from V and 3 bases from J, leaving 23 bases between. The CDR3 covers 17 residues. CDR3 sequence reads: CASSIGSGTLTFYEQYF. The CDR3 DNA sequence: TGTGCCAGCAGCATAGGATCCGGGACACTAACGTTCTACGAGCAGTACTTC.

V usage is TRBV2 and J usage is TRBJ2-7, with 13 bases fitting TRBD2. The germline V gene has CDR1 SNHLY and CDR2 FYNNEI. The CDR3 runs 15 residues. Trimming at V came to 4 bases and at J to 2 bases, leaving 2 bases not matched to a gene. The CDR3 sequence: CASSAGLAGAYEQYF. The DNA for the CDR3 is TGTGCCAGCAGTGCCGGACTAGCGGGAGCCTACGAGCAGTACTTC.